This TCR beta chain was sequenced for a study of vaccination and CD4 T cells after COVID-19. Study-level background: In the convalescent cohort, there were six males and four females, two of them Hispanic. Study results and limitations: Post-vaccination, and not before, a median about 90% of reactive clones appeared in convalescent patients.

A remark on this clonotype: No antigen is known for it.

From germline, CDR1 is SGHTA and CDR2 FQGNSA. V was shortened by 5 bases and J by 7 bases, with 18 bases between the two germline ends. The CDR3 sequence is 15 residues long. This sample's treatment: approximately nine-day PBMC culture with coronavirus spike peptide pools or control peptides (ViraFEST assay). An Oncomine TCR Beta short-read assay was used to sequence the DNA from cultured CD4+ T cells. MiXCR, run by TCRdb on the PCR reads, gives a single entry per CDR3 protein. In the table there are about 20,000 distinct CDR3 sequences, 45% to 70% of which are singletons. The source material was CD4+ T cells from blood, cultured in vitro. The receptor was derived from a human donor who had recovered from COVID-19. The chain carries TRBV7-2 and TRBJ2-1, with TRBD2 as a possible D gene (6 bases). The CDR3 DNA follows: TGTGCCAGCAGCACCGAGCTGACTAGTGGAAATGAGCAGTTCTTC. This sequence encodes CASSTELTSGNEQFF.